This entry describes one T cell receptor (beta chain). These data are taken from a study of blood T cell repertoires in COVID-19. Overall study: The origin of the acute and convalescent COVID-19 samples was the United States, Italy and Spain.

As originally analysed: Estimates of nucleated cell counts were drawn from the amplification of reference gene primers. Some clones are missing from TCRdb's copy, which holds only in-frame ones; the method was immunoSEQ multiplex PCR. Clone size and V and J calls were adopted from that table, with D and trimming inferred from the DNA. This sample yields about 120,000 clones, of which over 75% are seen a single time; 2% to 3% belongs to the top ten. Germline V gives CDR1 SGHDT, CDR2 YYEEEE. The CDR3 consists of 14 residues. The V and J ends lost 0 bases and 5 bases respectively, with 11 bases between them.

The TCR comes from a man in his forties or fifties with acute or convalescent COVID-19. The chain is built from TRBV5-6 and TRBJ2-5; possible D gene TRBD2, 5 bases. Sequencing input: peripheral blood. In nucleotides, the CDR3 is TGTGCCAGCAGCTTGGGAGGGATCGGCGAGACCCAGTACTTC. Protein sequence: CASSLGGIGETQYF.